This T cell receptor (beta chain) was captured by sequencing in a study of T cells in Graves' hyperthyroidism and ophthalmopathy. The trim removed 5 bases at V and 5 bases at J, leaving 13 bases unmatched. The germline gives CDR1 DFQATT, CDR2 SNEGSKA (reference sequence). This CDR3 comprises 15 residues. This clonotype was seen at least ten times. Amplified TCR beta CDR3 regions derived from RNA transcripts. HTBI primers were the set used in a first-round RT-PCR of the TCR CDR3. MiXCR was run by TCRdb on the multiplex PCR reads, yielding one entry per CDR3 protein. The sample has about 360,000 distinct CDR3 sequences, under 15% seen once.

Sequencing was performed on blood. This receptor was identified in a woman between 18 and 29 years old with Graves' hyperthyroidism. The rearrangement uses TRBV20-1 and TRBJ1-1; TRBD1 matches 8 bases. CDR3 amino acids: CSAPRPLTGGTEAFF. The CDR3 DNA is TGCAGTGCTCCCCGACCTCTAACAGGGGGGACTGAAGCTTTCTTT.